This T cell receptor (beta chain) came from a study of CD8+ T cells in alopecia areata. Study observations and caveats: Scalp sequencing captures resident alphabeta T cells of normal skin too.

Reverse transcription of extracted RNA yielded cDNA, which provided the sequencing template. The method was immunoSEQ multiplex PCR; TCRdb's version includes in-frame clones alone and lacks a portion of them. The data show 150,000 to 200,000 clones, less than 70% seen once. As for treatment: oral pan-JAK inhibitor, 5-10 mg twice daily. Alopecia areata patients had lesional scalp punch biopsies and peripheral blood taken from them. In its sample, this clone was seen a few times. Its antigen is undetermined. V was clipped by 11 bases and J by 8 bases; unmatched bases: 4. This CDR3 is built from 11 residues. Looked up from germline, CDR1 is ENHRY and CDR2 is SYGVKD.

Sequenced here: CD4+ T cells sorted from blood, sampled at week 4, from a patient treated with tofacitinib. The V and J genes are TRBV10-3 and TRBJ2-4, with 9 bases identical to TRBD1. The clonotype originates from a human donor with alopecia areata. The CDR3 here is CASTGGDIQYF. As DNA, the CDR3 is TGTGCCTCGACAGGGGGGGACATTCAGTACTTC.